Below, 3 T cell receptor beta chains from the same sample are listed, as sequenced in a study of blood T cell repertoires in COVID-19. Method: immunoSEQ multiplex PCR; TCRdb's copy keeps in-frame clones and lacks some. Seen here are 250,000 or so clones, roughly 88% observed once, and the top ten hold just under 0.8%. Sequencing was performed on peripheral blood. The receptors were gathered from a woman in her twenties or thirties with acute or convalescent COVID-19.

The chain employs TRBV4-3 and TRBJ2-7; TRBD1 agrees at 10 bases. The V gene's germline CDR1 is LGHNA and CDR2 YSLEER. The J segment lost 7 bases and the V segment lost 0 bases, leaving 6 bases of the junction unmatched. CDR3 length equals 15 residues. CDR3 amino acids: CASSQDRQGAREQYF. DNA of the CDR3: TGCGCCAGCAGCCAAGATCGACAGGGGGCGAGGGAGCAGTACTTC.

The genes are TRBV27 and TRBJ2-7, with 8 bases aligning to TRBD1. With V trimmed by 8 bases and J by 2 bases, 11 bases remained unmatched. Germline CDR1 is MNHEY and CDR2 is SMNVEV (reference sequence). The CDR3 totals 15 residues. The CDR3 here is CASGRQGRITYEQYF. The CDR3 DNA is TGTGCCAGCGGACGACAGGGGCGAATAACCTACGAGCAGTACTTC.

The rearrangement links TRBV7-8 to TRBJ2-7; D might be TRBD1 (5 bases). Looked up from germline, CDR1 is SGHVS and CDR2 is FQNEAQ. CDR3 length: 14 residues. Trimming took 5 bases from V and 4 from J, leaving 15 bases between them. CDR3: CASSPRQGAYEQYF. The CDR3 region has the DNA TGTGCCAGCAGCCCCCGGCAGGGCGCGTACGAGCAGTACTTC.